The sample holds a few counts of the clone carrying this TCR beta chain. This record comes from a study of beta chain features in type 1 diabetes. The authors reverse transcribed all of the isolated RNA, so sequencing captured expressed TCRB transcripts. Sequenced by immunoSEQ multiplex PCR; TCRdb stores in-frame clones only, minus some. The sample yields tens of thousands of clones, roughly 30% seen once. Germline V gene sequence: CDR1 SGHRS, CDR2 YFSETQ. V gave up 2 bases and J gave up 3 bases; unmatched junction bases: 8. The CDR3 extends over 16 amino acids. The source of this sequence is a woman aged 18-29 years in good health. Sample: stem cell memory CD4+ T cells from blood. The chain has TRBV5-1 and TRBJ2-1; TRBD2 matches at 7 bases. CDR3 sequence: CASSFLSGTDYNEQFF. Here the CDR3 DNA reads TGCGCCAGCAGCTTTTTAAGCGGGACCGACTACAATGAGCAGTTCTTC.